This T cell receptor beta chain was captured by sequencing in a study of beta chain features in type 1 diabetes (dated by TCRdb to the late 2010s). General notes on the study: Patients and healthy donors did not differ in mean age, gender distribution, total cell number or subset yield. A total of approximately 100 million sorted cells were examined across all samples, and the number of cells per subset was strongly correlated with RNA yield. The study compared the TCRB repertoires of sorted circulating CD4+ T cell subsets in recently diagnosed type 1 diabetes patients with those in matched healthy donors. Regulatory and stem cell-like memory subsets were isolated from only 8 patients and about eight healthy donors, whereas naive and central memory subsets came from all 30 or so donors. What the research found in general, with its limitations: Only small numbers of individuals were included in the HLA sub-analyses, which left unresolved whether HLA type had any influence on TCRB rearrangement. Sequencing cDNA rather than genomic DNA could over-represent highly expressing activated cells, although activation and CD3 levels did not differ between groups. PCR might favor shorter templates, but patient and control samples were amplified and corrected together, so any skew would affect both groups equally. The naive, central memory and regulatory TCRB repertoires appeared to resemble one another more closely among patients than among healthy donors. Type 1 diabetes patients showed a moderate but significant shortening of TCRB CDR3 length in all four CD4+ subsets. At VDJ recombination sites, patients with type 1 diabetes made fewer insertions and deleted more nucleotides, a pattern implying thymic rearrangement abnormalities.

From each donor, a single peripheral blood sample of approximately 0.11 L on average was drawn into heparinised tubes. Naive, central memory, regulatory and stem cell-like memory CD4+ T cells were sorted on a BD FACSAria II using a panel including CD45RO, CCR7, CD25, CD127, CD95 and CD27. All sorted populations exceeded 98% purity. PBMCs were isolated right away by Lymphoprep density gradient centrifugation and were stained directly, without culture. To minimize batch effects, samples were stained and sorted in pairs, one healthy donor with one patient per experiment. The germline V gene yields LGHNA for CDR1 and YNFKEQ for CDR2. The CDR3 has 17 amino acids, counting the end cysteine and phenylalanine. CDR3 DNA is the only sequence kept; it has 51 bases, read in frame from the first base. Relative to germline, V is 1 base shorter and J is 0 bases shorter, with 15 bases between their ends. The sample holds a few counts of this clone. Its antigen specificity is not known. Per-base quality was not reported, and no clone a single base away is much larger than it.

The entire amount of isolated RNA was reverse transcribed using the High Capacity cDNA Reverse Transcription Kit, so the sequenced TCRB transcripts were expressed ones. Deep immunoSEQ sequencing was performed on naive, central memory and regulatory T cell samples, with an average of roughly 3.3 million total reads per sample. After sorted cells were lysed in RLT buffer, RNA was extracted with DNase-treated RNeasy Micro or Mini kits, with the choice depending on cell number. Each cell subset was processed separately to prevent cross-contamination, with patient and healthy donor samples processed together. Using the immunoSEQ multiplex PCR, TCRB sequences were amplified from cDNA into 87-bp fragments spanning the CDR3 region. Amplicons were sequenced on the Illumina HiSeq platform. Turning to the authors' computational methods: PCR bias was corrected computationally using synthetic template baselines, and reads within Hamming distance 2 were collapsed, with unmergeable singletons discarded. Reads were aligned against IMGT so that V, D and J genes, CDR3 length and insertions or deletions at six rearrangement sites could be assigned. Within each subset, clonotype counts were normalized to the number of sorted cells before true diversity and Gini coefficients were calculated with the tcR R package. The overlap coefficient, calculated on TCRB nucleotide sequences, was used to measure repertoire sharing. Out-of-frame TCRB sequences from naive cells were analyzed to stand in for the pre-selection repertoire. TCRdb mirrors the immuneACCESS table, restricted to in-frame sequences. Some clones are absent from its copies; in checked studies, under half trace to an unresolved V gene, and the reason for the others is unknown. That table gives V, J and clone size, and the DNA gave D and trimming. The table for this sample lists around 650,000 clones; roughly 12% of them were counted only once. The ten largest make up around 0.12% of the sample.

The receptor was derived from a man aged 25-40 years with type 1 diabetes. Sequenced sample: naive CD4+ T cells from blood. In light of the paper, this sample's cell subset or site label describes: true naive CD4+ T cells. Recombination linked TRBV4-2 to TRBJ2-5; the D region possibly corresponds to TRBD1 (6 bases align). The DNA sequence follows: TGTGCCAGCAGCCAAGCCTCCTATAGACAGGACCAAGAGACCCAGTACTTC. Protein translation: CASSQASYRQDQETQYF.